Listed below are T cell receptor beta chains from one sample, sequenced in a study of OX40 agonist ivuxolimab in advanced cancers. TCRdb's table, derived via immunoSEQ multiplex PCR, lists solely in-frame clones and lacks some. The table records tens of thousands of clones, about nine tenths of them present only once. This specimen was CD4+ or CD8+ T cells sorted from blood, taken in a trial of the OX40 agonist ivuxolimab. All receptors derive from an adult with an advanced solid tumor such as melanoma, head and neck, liver or kidney cancer. CDR3s include the opening cysteine and the closing phenylalanine or tryptophan. The D gene is left open where the match is weak. Clone size is not always given. Where it is, it says once, few, many or a class for expanded clones.

14	NA	NA	TRBV28	TRBJ2-3	TGTGCCAGCAGTTTTGTAGCAGGAACAGATACGCAGTATTTT	CASSFVAGTDTQYF
17	TRBD2	NA	TRBV2	TRBJ2-1	TGTGCCAGCAGCAGCGCACCGGGACTAGGGGATTACAGAGAGCAGTTCTTC	CASSSAPGLGDYREQFF
16	TRBD2	NA	TRBV7-9	TRBJ2-1	TGTGCCAGCAGCGTCCGACTAGCGGGAGCTGACAATGAGCAGTTCTTC	CASSVRLAGADNEQFF
12	TRBD2	NA	TRBV7-2	TRBJ2-7	TGTGCCAGCAGCTTGGGGGGAGGGGAGCAGTACTTC	CASSLGGGEQYF
14	NA	NA	TRBV25-1	TRBJ1-5	TGTGCCAGCAGGGCGGATGGACCCAATCAGCCCCAGCATTTT	CASRADGPNQPQHF
13	NA	NA	TRBV2	TRBJ1-1	TGTGCCAGCAGATCAGTCATGAACACTGAAGCTTTCTTT	CASRSVMNTEAFF
16	NA	once	TRBV7-9	TRBJ1-4	TGTGCCAGCAGCTTAGCGTTGGAGGGGATGGATGAAAAACTGTTTTTT	CASSLALEGMDEKLFF
14	NA	NA	TRBV4-3	TRBJ1-2	TGCGCCAGCAGCCAAGAGAAAGTGGACGGTGGCTACACCTTC	CASSQEKVDGGYTF
14	TRBD1	NA	TRBV13	TRBJ2-7	TGTGCCAGCAGCTCCGGGACAGGGTCCTACGAGCAGTACTTC	CASSSGTGSYEQYF
12	NA	few	TRBV7-9	TRBJ2-5	TGTGCCAGCACCGGGCCCCTGCAGACCCAGTACTTC	CASTGPLQTQYF
13	NA	NA	TRBV15	TRBJ1-1	TGTGCCACCAGCAGAGGCGGGAACACTGAAGCTTTCTTT	CATSRGGNTEAFF
13	NA	NA	TRBV27	TRBJ1-1	TGTGCCAGCAGTTTCGGGGCTAACACTGAAGCTTTCTTT	CASSFGANTEAFF
16	NA	many	TRBV7-9	TRBJ2-3	TGTGCCAGCAGCTTAGGACCGCTAGCTAGCACAGATACGCAGTATTTT	CASSLGPLASTDTQYF
15	NA	NA	TRBV9	TRBJ1-4	TGTGCCAGCAGCGGCGGGGGGGCAAGGTATGAAAAACTGTTTTTT	CASSGGGARYEKLFF
15	NA	NA	TRBV5-5	TRBJ2-7	TGTGCCAGCAGCTGGACAGACGAAACCCGCTACGAGCAGTACTTC	CASSWTDETRYEQYF
15	TRBD2	once	TRBV19	TRBJ2-7	TGTGCCAGCGGGCCCGCTAGCGGGGGGACCTACGAGCAGTACTTC	CASGPASGGTYEQYF
13	NA	once	TRBV7-9	TRBJ2-7	TGTGCCAGCAGGCCCACAGGTTCCTACGAGCAGTACTTC	CASRPTGSYEQYF
14	NA	NA	TRBV7-9	TRBJ2-2	TGTGCCAGCAGCTTGTTACCGAACACCGGGGAGCTGTTTTTT	CASSLLPNTGELFF
14	NA	NA	TRBV7-2	TRBJ2-1	TGTGCCAGCAGCTTACTAGCTAATAGCAATGAGCAGTTCTTC	CASSLLANSNEQFF
14	NA	once	TRBV2	TRBJ2-4	TGTGCCAGCAGTTGGGTGATAGCCAAAAACATTCAGTACTTC	CASSWVIAKNIQYF
13	NA	NA	TRBV27	TRBJ2-7	TGTGCCAGCAGTTTAGGGGGAAACTACGAGCAGTACTTC	CASSLGGNYEQYF
15	NA	NA	TRBV30	TRBJ1-5	TGTGCCTGGAGTGTACGAGGGTATAGCAATCAGCCCCAGCATTTT	CAWSVRGYSNQPQHF
15	NA	NA	TRBV5-3	TRBJ1-1	TGTGCCAGAAGCTTGGGGAGGGGAAAGAACACTGAAGCTTTCTTT	CARSLGRGKNTEAFF
15	TRBD1	NA	TRBV6-5	TRBJ1-2	TGTGCCAGCAGTTACTCCGGGACAGCTAACTATGGCTACACCTTC	CASSYSGTANYGYTF
14	TRBD2	NA	TRBV7-8	TRBJ2-1	TGTGCCAGCAGCGCGGGAGTGGCCTACAATGAGCAGTTCTTC	CASSAGVAYNEQFF
15	TRBD2	NA	TRBV27	TRBJ2-7	TGTGCCAGCGCGGGGACCAGCGGGAGAAGCTACGAGCAGTACTTC	CASAGTSGRSYEQYF
13	NA	NA	TRBV19	TRBJ2-7	TGTGCCAGTAGTATAGAAAGGGGGTACGAGCAGTACTTC	CASSIERGYEQYF
17	TRBD2	NA	TRBV4-1	TRBJ2-5	TGCGCCAGCAGCCGAAGACTAGCGGGAGGCCAGGGGGAGACCCAGTACTTC	CASSRRLAGGQGETQYF
17	TRBD2	NA	TRBV27	TRBJ2-1	TGTGCCAGCAGTTTATTTGGGACTAGCGGCCCCTACAATGAGCAGTTCTTC	CASSLFGTSGPYNEQFF
14	NA	few	TRBV7-9	TRBJ2-7	TGTGCCACGGCGAGCGACTCCAGCTCCTACGAGCAGTACTTC	CATASDSSSYEQYF
14	NA	NA	TRBV4-2	TRBJ2-7	TGTGCCAGCAGCCAAGTTACCAGTTCCTACGAGCAGTACTTC	CASSQVTSSYEQYF
16	TRBD1	NA	TRBV4-1	TRBJ2-2	TGCGCCAGCAGCCAAGGACAGGGTTTGAACACCGGGGAGCTGTTTTTT	CASSQGQGLNTGELFF
14	TRBD2	NA	TRBV7-9	TRBJ2-7	TGTGCCAGCAGCCCCCAGGGACTAGCGGACGAGCAGTACTTC	CASSPQGLADEQYF
14	NA	NA	TRBV6-5	TRBJ2-7	TGTGCCAGCAGTGAGCAGACGGTTACCTACGAGCAGTACTTC	CASSEQTVTYEQYF
14	TRBD1	NA	TRBV4-1	TRBJ1-1	TGCGCCAGCAGCCGCGGGACAGAGAACACTGAAGCTTTCTTT	CASSRGTENTEAFF
15	TRBD2	NA	TRBV11-2	TRBJ2-1	TGTGCCAGCAGCAACCTACCGGGACTAGTCAATGAGCAGTTCTTC	CASSNLPGLVNEQFF
15	TRBD1	NA	TRBV5-6	TRBJ2-7	TGTGCCAGCAGCCCCGGACAGGTTAGCTCCTACGAGCAGTACTTC	CASSPGQVSSYEQYF
13	NA	NA	TRBV10-1	TRBJ2-7	TGCGCCAGCAGTGAGATCCTAGACCACGAGCAGTACTTC	CASSEILDHEQYF
16	TRBD2	NA	TRBV7-9	TRBJ2-1	TGTGCCAGCAGCTTAGGAGGACTAGCGGGAGGTCATGAGCAGTTCTTC	CASSLGGLAGGHEQFF
14	NA	NA	TRBV10-2	TRBJ2-7	TGCGCCAGCAGTGAGCGGGTTAGCTCCTACGAGCAGTACTTC	CASSERVSSYEQYF
16	TRBD2	NA	TRBV15	TRBJ2-3	TGTGCCACCAGGGCGGGAGGAGGTGGACTCACAGATACGCAGTATTTT	CATRAGGGGLTDTQYF
15	TRBD1	NA	TRBV2	TRBJ1-3	TGTGCCAGCAGTTCGGACAGGGGACCTGGAAACACCATATATTTT	CASSSDRGPGNTIYF
14	NA	NA	TRBV5-1	TRBJ2-1	TGCGCCAGCAGCCCCGGGCTAGCAGTCAATGAGCAGTTCTTC	CASSPGLAVNEQFF
14	TRBD2	NA	TRBV6-5	TRBJ2-7	TGTGCCAGCAGTGTGGGGGGGGGAGCCTACGAGCAGTACTTC	CASSVGGGAYEQYF
13	NA	NA	TRBV19	TRBJ1-4	TGTGCCAGTAGTGTCGGGGATAATGAAAAACTGTTTTTT	CASSVGDNEKLFF
20	TRBD2	NA	TRBV13	TRBJ2-2	TGTGCCAGCAGCCCACTAGCGGGAGGGCCAATAACCACGAACACCGGGGAGCTGTTTTTT	CASSPLAGGPITTNTGELFF
15	NA	NA	TRBV25-1	TRBJ2-1	TGTGCCAGCAGTGAGTTAGGGATCCCCTACAATGAGCAGTTCTTC	CASSELGIPYNEQFF
14	TRBD1	NA	TRBV10-1	TRBJ2-7	TGCGCCAGCAGTGCGAACAGGGGGATCTACGAGCAGTACTTC	CASSANRGIYEQYF
15	TRBD1	NA	TRBV28	TRBJ1-3	TGTGCCAGCAGTCCTGACAGGGAATCCGGAAACACCATATATTTT	CASSPDRESGNTIYF
16	TRBD2	NA	TRBV28	TRBJ2-5	TGTGCCAGCAGTTTCCCCTTAGCGGGGGGGGCGGAGACCCAGTACTTC	CASSFPLAGGAETQYF
12	NA	NA	TRBV28	TRBJ2-7	TGTGCCAGCAGTTTAGTGGGGAACGAGCAGTACTTC	CASSLVGNEQYF
15	TRBD1	NA	TRBV19	TRBJ2-7	TGTGCCAGTAGTATAATGAGGGGGCTGGGGAACGAGCAGTACTTC	CASSIMRGLGNEQYF
11	NA	NA	TRBV7-2	TRBJ2-1	TGTGCCAGCAGCTTAGGTGGGGAGCAGTTCTTC	CASSLGGEQFF
16	TRBD1	few	TRBV6-6	TRBJ2-5	TGTGCCAGCAGTTCTAACTCCGGGACAGAAAGGGAGACCCAGTACTTC	CASSSNSGTERETQYF